This T cell receptor beta chain derives from a study of chemoradiotherapy in HPV16-positive cancers. A remark on this clone: Its antigen is not known.

Overall study findings and caveats: Non-HPV-specific T cells did not expand in tumors during treatment, whereas candidate HPV-specific clones and E7-related motifs did.

In germline, CDR1 is SGHAT, CDR2 FQNNGV. The trim removed 6 bases at V and 0 bases at J, leaving 7 bases unmatched. This CDR3 contains 18 residues. TCRdb keeps only in-frame clones here, not all; method: immunoSEQ multiplex PCR. The sample includes tens of thousands of clones, roughly nine tenths of them seen just once. Sequenced here: blood, sampled from a patient who underwent chemoradiotherapy. This chain joins TRBV11-2 and TRBJ2-3, with TRBD2 identical over 15 bases. The sequence was collected from a human donor with HPV-associated anogenital cancer. Here the CDR3 reads CASRVGLAGGLSTDTQYF. The CDR3 region has the DNA TGTGCCAGCAGGGTGGGACTAGCGGGGGGACTTAGCACAGATACGCAGTATTTT.